Shown below are 14 T cell receptor beta chains from a single sample sequenced in a study of long-term antiretroviral therapy in people with HIV (dated by TCRdb to 2022 to 2024). The immunoSEQ hsTCRB v3.0 assay was used at survey level resolution for TRB variable region sequencing. As stored in TCRdb, this immuneACCESS dataset retains in-frame rearrangements with V and J assigned. A fraction of the clones does not appear; measured against another copy, unresolved V genes explain less than half of the discrepancy, and the remainder lacks a known reason. The table for this sample lists about 38,000 clones; around 86% of them were counted only once. The ten largest clones take up roughly 5% of the sample. The starting material was unsorted PBMCs, obtained 1.5 years after starting antiretroviral therapy. The receptors come from a man younger than 35 with HIV.

This chain uses TRBV5-1 with TRBJ2-3; D is uncertain. Germline assignment: CDR1 SGHRS and CDR2 YFSETQ. The CDR3 sequence is 15 residues long. The V end lost 1 base, the J end lost 0 bases, and 9 bases lay between the germline ends. The CDR3 DNA follows: TGCGCCAGCAGCTTGCGGCTGACTAGCACAGATACGCAGTATTTT. This sequence encodes CASSLRLTSTDTQYF.

This clone showed up just once. The genes are TRBV19 and TRBJ1-5; the D gene is possibly TRBD1 (5 bases). Trimming stripped 10 bases from V and 5 bases from J, with 21 bases between. Germline V CDR1 and CDR2: LNHDA, SQIVND (reference sequence). This CDR3 spans 15 amino acids. The CDR3 sequence is CATSTGRASHQPQHF. The CDR3 coding sequence is TGTGCCACCTCAACGGGCAGGGCTTCCCATCAGCCCCAGCATTTT.

The chain combines TRBV6-5 with TRBJ1-5; D possibly corresponds to TRBD1 (6 bases). From germline, CDR1 is MNHEY and CDR2 SVGAGI. There are 13 residues in the CDR3. V lost 6 bases and J lost 6, with 12 bases in between. CDR3 coding DNA: TGTGCCAGCAGGTCAGGGGCTAGTCAGCCCCAGCATTTT. Translating it yields CASRSGASQPQHF.

The rearrangement uses TRBV5-6 and TRBJ1-1, with TRBD1 identical over 8 bases. This CDR3 has 17 residues. Trimming at V came to 2 bases and at J to 0 bases, leaving 9 bases not matched to a gene. Germline CDR1 SGHDT, CDR2 YYEEEE. The CDR3 DNA reads TGTGCCAGCAGCTTCGACAGGGGCGGGTGGATGAACACTGAAGCTTTCTTT. This translates into CASSFDRGGWMNTEAFF.

The J gene is TRBJ2-7, the V gene TRBV27; the D gene is possibly TRBD2 (6 bases). The CDR3 runs to 14 residues. V shed 4 bases and J shed 7 bases, with 17 bases lying between them. The V gene's germline CDR1 is MNHEY and CDR2 SMNVEV (reference sequence). In DNA form, the CDR3 reads TGTGCCAGCAGTTGGGTGGCGGGAAGGAGGGAGCAGTACTTC. Its protein product is CASSWVAGRREQYF.

The chain employs TRBV2 and TRBJ2-7; 7 nucleotides align to TRBD2. V lost 4 bases and J lost 4; bases outside the gene matches: 13. This CDR3 is 16 amino acids long. The germline V gene has CDR1 SNHLY and CDR2 FYNNEI. DNA for the CDR3: TGTGCCAGCAGTGGACCCCTGGCGGGAGAGGGGTACGAGCAGTACTTC. This codes for CASSGPLAGEGYEQYF.

V and J are TRBV7-2 and TRBJ2-7, with D unresolved. The CDR3 is 13 amino acids. V lost 0 bases and J lost 2, with 5 bases in between. Germline V CDR1 and CDR2: SGHTA, FQGNSA. The CDR3 nucleotides read TGTGCCAGCAGCTTAGCAAGCACCTACGAGCAGTACTTC. This translates into CASSLASTYEQYF.

The chain employs TRBV14 and TRBJ2-4; D unclear. Trimming stripped 4 bases from V and 0 bases from J, with 16 bases between. There are 17 residues in the CDR3. Germline CDR1 and CDR2: SGHDN and FVKESK. The CDR3 here is CASSRTASRIAKNIQYF. In nucleotides, the CDR3 is TGTGCCAGCAGCCGAACCGCCAGCAGAATAGCCAAAAACATTCAGTACTTC. Full variable domain (remainder filled in from reference TRBV14 and TRBJ2-4): EAGVTQFPSHSVIEKGQTVTLRCDPISGHDNLYWYRRVMGKEIKFLLHFVKESKQDESGMPNNRFLAERTGGTYSTLKVQPAELEDSGVYFCASSRTASRIAKNIQYFGAGTRLSVL.

The chain links TRBV28 to TRBJ2-7, with D unresolved. CDR1 and CDR2 from the germline V gene are MDHEN and SYDVKM. V shed 4 bases and J shed 4 bases, with 5 bases lying between them. CDR3 length: 11 residues. As DNA, the CDR3 is TGTGCCAGCAGTTCCGAGTACGAGCAGTACTTC. This sequence encodes CASSSEYEQYF.

The V call is TRBV27, the J call TRBJ1-4, with 7 bases aligning to TRBD1. The junction had 6 bases not matched to a gene; V was cut back by 6 bases and J by 5 bases. CDR3 length: 14 residues. Germline V lookup: CDR1 MNHEY, CDR2 SMNVEV (reference sequence). This CDR3 reads CASSRGQKNEKLFF. In nucleotides, the CDR3 is TGTGCCAGCAGCAGGGGACAGAAGAATGAAAAACTGTTTTTT.

V and J are TRBV6-1 and TRBJ2-7; tentatively, D is TRBD2 (6 bases). The germline V and J ends were trimmed by 6 bases and 3 bases, with 15 bases remaining between them. Germline CDR1 reads MNHNS; CDR2 reads SASEGT. There are 14 residues in the CDR3. The CDR3 here is CASSTAGRNYEQYF. The DNA for the CDR3 is TGTGCCAGCAGCACTGCGGGACGGAACTACGAGCAGTACTTC.

The chain combines TRBV19 with TRBJ1-4, with D possibly being TRBD1 (6 bases). Between the trimmed V and J ends, which lost 5 bases and 8 bases, there was a span of 15 bases. Germline values: CDR1 LNHDA, CDR2 SQIVND (reference sequence). This CDR3 has 14 amino acids. The DNA for the CDR3 is TGTGCCAGTAGTTCAACAGGGTTTCGGGAAAAACTGTTTTTT. Its translation: CASSSTGFREKLFF.

The chain carries TRBV5-5 and TRBJ2-7, with a weak D call TRBD2 (5 bases). Germline CDR1 reads SGHKS; CDR2 reads YYEKEE (reference sequence). V was trimmed by 4 bases and J by 4 bases, leaving 18 bases between them. CDR3 size: 15 residues. CDR3 DNA: TGTGCCAGCAGCGGAACGGGGAGTAGAGGGTACGAGCAGTACTTC. This gives the protein CASSGTGSRGYEQYF.

This chain joins TRBV10-3 and TRBJ2-1; D is unclear. CDR1 ENHRY and CDR2 SYGVKD come from the germline V gene. With 8 bases removed from V and 9 bases from J, the gap between germline ends came to 14 bases. The CDR3 loop spans 12 amino acids. CDR3 residues: CAISMDSFEQFF. The CDR3, as DNA: TGTGCCATCTCTATGGATTCGTTTGAGCAGTTCTTC.